These T cell receptor beta chains were read from a single sample in a study of T cells after yellow fever vaccination. TCRdb reprocessed the 5' RACE reads with MiXCR, giving one entry per CDR3 protein. The sample carries 11,000 to 15,000 distinct CDR3 sequences, roughly 7.2% recorded once. Sequenced material: PBMCs, either bulk or a sorted T-cell subset (CD4+, CD8+, memory, or dextramer-sorted; not recorded which), taken on the day of the yellow fever booster vaccination. Receptors were obtained from a man in his late teens or twenties who received the YFV17D yellow fever vaccine. Each CDR3 is given with its conserved first and last residue. The order of the fields is D gene, clone size, J gene, V gene, CDR3 protein, CDR3 DNA. The D gene is left open where the match is weak. Not every row has a clone size; where given, it reads once, few, many or a size class.

TRBD2 | many | TRBJ2-1 | TRBV19 | CASSIRLAHNEQFF | TGTGCCAGTAGTATAAGACTAGCGCACAATGAGCAGTTCTTC
- | many | TRBJ2-3 | TRBV12-3/TRBV12-4 | CASRGSSADTQYF | TGTGCCAGCAGGGGGTCTAGTGCCGATACGCAGTATTTT
- | many | TRBJ1-1 | TRBV2 | CASSVRQKTEAFF | TGTGCCAGCAGTGTGAGACAAAAGACTGAAGCTTTCTTT
- | many | TRBJ1-2 | TRBV12-3/TRBV12-4 | CASCITGVNYGYTF | TGTGCCAGTTGTATAACAGGAGTTAACTATGGCTACACCTTC
- | many | TRBJ1-2 | TRBV2 | CASSVDGTRRNLYGYTF | TGTGCCAGCAGTGTTGACGGGACACGACGGAACCTTTATGGTTACACCTTC
TRBD2 | many | TRBJ2-7 | TRBV12-3/TRBV12-4 | CASSLTSGGGSYEQYF | TGTGCCAGCAGTTTGACTAGCGGGGGGGGGTCCTACGAGCAGTACTTC
- | many | TRBJ2-3 | TRBV12-3/TRBV12-4 | CASTSDAQRTDTQYF | TGTGCCAGCACCTCGGACGCCCAGAGGACAGATACGCAGTATTTT
- | many | TRBJ1-5 | TRBV11-3 | CASSLEGLSLYQPQHF | TGTGCCAGCAGCTTAGAGGGCCTCTCACTTTATCAGCCCCAGCATTTT
TRBD2 | many | TRBJ2-1 | TRBV5-1 | CASSPKAGTSSYNEQFF | TGCGCCAGCAGCCCCAAAGCGGGGACCAGCTCCTACAATGAGCAGTTCTTC
- | medium-sized | TRBJ2-4 | TRBV7-2 | CASSSGSLNIQYF | TGTGCCAGCAGCTCTGGGAGTTTAAACATTCAGTACTTC
- | many | TRBJ1-2 | TRBV12-3/TRBV12-4 | CASSLARGKGGYTF | TGTGCCAGCAGTTTAGCCCGGGGAAAGGGTGGCTACACCTTC
- | many | TRBJ2-3 | TRBV2 | CASSEAWGGTDTQYF | TGTGCCAGCAGTGAAGCATGGGGGGGCACAGATACGCAGTATTTT
TRBD1 | medium-sized | TRBJ2-3 | TRBV7-2 | CASSQGQGTDTQYF | TGTGCCAGCAGCCAGGGACAGGGGACAGATACGCAGTATTTT
- | many | TRBJ2-5 | TRBV7-2 | CASSPRAGTETQYF | TGTGCCAGCAGCCCACGGGCGGGGACAGAGACCCAGTACTTC
TRBD2 | many | TRBJ2-3 | TRBV5-4 | CASSSPLAGGTDTQYF | TGTGCCAGCAGCTCTCCACTAGCGGGGGGCACAGATACGCAGTATTTT
- | many | TRBJ1-2 | TRBV12-3/TRBV12-4 | CASSLRAGNGYTF | TGTGCCAGCAGTTTACGGGCAGGGAATGGCTACACCTTC
- | many | TRBJ1-5 | TRBV12-3/TRBV12-4 | CASSKQGREPQHF | TGTGCCAGCAGCAAACAGGGAAGGGAGCCCCAGCATTTT
TRBD1 | many | TRBJ1-5 | TRBV30 | CAWSVKRDSQPQHF | TGTGCCTGGAGTGTCAAAAGGGACAGTCAGCCCCAGCATTTT
- | many | TRBJ2-3 | TRBV30 | CAWSVLADTQYF | TGTGCCTGGAGTGTACTAGCAGATACGCAGTATTTT
TRBD1 | many | TRBJ1-2 | TRBV24-1 | CATSEKDRGSGYTF | TGTGCCACCAGTGAAAAGGACAGGGGATCCGGCTACACCTTC
- | many | TRBJ1-6 | TRBV9 | CASSVEGNSPLHF | TGTGCCAGCAGCGTAGAGGGGAATTCACCCCTCCACTTT
TRBD2 | many | TRBJ2-5 | TRBV28 | CASSLRVAGGAFQETQYF | TGTGCCAGCAGTTTAAGGGTAGCGGGGGGCGCCTTCCAAGAGACCCAGTACTTC
- | - | TRBJ2-7 | TRBV23-1 | CASTPLPPVVGGYEQYF | TGCGCCAGCACCCCACTCCCCCCCGTAGTGGGGGGCTACGAGCAGTACTTC
- | medium-sized | TRBJ1-4 | TRBV5-1 | CASSSRTPPEKLFF | TGCGCCAGCAGCTCAAGGACCCCGCCTGAAAAACTGTTTTTT
- | many | TRBJ2-5 | TRBV7-6 | CASSLWGSQETQYF | TGTGCCAGCAGCTTATGGGGCAGCCAAGAGACCCAGTACTTC
- | many | TRBJ2-3 | TRBV7-3 | CASSFGGTDTQYF | TGTGCCAGCAGCTTCGGGGGCACAGATACGCAGTATTTT
TRBD1 | many | TRBJ2-4 | TRBV5-4 | CASSRRDRNNDIQYF | TGTGCCAGCAGCCGCAGGGACAGGAATAATGACATTCAGTACTTC
TRBD1 | many | TRBJ1-2 | TRBV29-1 | CSAQKSGGRVGYTF | TGCAGCGCGCAGAAGTCAGGGGGCAGAGTGGGCTACACCTTC
TRBD1 | many | TRBJ1-4 | TRBV5-4 | CASSLDRGNEKLFF | TGTGCCAGCAGCTTGGACAGGGGTAATGAAAAACTGTTTTTT
- | medium-sized | TRBJ2-5 | TRBV7-8 | CASSFGTTQETQYF | TGTGCCAGCAGCTTCGGGACAACTCAAGAGACCCAGTACTTC
TRBD2 | many | TRBJ2-5 | TRBV5-4 | CASSRTRQETQYF | TGTGCCAGCAGCCGGACTAGACAAGAGACCCAGTACTTC
- | medium-sized | TRBJ2-3 | TRBV5-1 | CASSFGQHTDTQYF | TGCGCCAGCAGCTTTGGGCAGCACACAGATACGCAGTATTTT
TRBD1 | many | TRBJ1-2 | TRBV3-1 | CASSQHGQGRPYWGYTF | TGTGCCAGCAGCCAACACGGACAGGGGCGCCCCTATTGGGGCTACACCTTC
- | many | TRBJ2-3 | TRBV7-2 | CASISSRATDTQYF | TGTGCCAGCATAAGTTCTCGGGCCACAGATACGCAGTATTTT
TRBD1 | medium-sized | TRBJ1-6 | TRBV12-3/TRBV12-4 | CASSWTGGNSPLHF | TGTGCCAGCAGTTGGACAGGGGGCAACTCACCCCTCCACTTT
- | many | TRBJ1-2 | TRBV28 | CASSPAGERNGYTF | TGTGCCAGCAGTCCCGCAGGGGAACGGAATGGCTACACCTTC
- | many | TRBJ2-3 | TRBV20-1 | CSAREGGRTDTQYF | TGCAGTGCTAGAGAAGGGGGTCGCACAGATACGCAGTATTTT
- | many | TRBJ1-2 | TRBV9 | CASSVYSGRGTFKYYGYTF | TGTGCCAGCAGCGTATATTCGGGCAGGGGAACCTTTAAATACTATGGCTACACCTTC
- | - | TRBJ1-2 | TRBV27 | CARRGLWGEPNYGYRF | TGTGCCAGGAGGGGATTGTGGGGAGAGCCTAACTATGGCTACAGGTTC
TRBD2 | medium-sized | TRBJ2-2 | TRBV6-4 | CASSSGDTGELFF | TGTGCCAGCAGTAGCGGGGACACCGGGGAGCTGTTTTTT
- | many | TRBJ2-5 | TRBV6-1 | CASIGYLGETQYF | TGTGCCAGCATAGGTTACCTGGGGGAGACCCAGTACTTC
- | many | TRBJ2-5 | TRBV5-5 | CASSLGGATRETQYF | TGTGCCAGCAGCTTGGGTGGGGCGACCAGGGAGACCCAGTACTTC